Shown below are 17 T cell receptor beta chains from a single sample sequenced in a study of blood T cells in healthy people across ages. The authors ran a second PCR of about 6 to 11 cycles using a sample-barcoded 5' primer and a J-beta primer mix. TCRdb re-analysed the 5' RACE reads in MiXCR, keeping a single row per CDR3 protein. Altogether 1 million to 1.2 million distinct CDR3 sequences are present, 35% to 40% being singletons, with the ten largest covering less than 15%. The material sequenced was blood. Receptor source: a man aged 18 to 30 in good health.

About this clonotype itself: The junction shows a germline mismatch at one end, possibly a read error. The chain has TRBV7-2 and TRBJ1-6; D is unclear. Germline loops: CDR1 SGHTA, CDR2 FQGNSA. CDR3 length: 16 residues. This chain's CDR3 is CASSSGRSTYKSPLHF. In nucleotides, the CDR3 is TGTGCCAGCAGCTCTGGGCGAAGTACCTATAAGTCACCCCTCCACTTT.

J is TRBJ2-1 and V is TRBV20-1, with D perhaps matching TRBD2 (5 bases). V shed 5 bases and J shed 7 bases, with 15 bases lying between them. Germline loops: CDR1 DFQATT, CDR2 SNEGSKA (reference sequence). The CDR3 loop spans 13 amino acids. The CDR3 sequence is CSAGASMRNEQFF. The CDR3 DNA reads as TGCAGTGCTGGCGCTAGCATGAGGAATGAGCAGTTCTTC.

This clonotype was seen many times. In DNA form, the CDR3 reads TGCAGCGTTGAATCCCTATCGTTCGCGATGGGGTCCCAGTACAATGAGCAGTTCTTC. Amino acid sequence: CSVESLSFAMGSQYNEQFF. V and J are TRBV29-1 and TRBJ2-1, with unresolved D. Trimming stripped 2 bases from V and 4 bases from J, with 27 bases between. The CDR3 runs 19 residues. Germline CDR1 SQVTM, CDR2 ANQGSEA.

CDR3 amino acids: CSARDFVEGGLQETQYF. The CDR3 DNA reads TGCAGTGCTAGAGATTTCGTCGAAGGGGGTTTGCAAGAGACCCAGTACTTC. The chain recombines TRBV20-1 with TRBJ2-5; D possibly corresponds to TRBD1 (6 bases). V was pared by 0 bases and J by 2 bases, with 19 bases between. Germline V CDR1 and CDR2: DFQATT, SNEGSKA (reference sequence). The CDR3 is made up of 17 amino acids.

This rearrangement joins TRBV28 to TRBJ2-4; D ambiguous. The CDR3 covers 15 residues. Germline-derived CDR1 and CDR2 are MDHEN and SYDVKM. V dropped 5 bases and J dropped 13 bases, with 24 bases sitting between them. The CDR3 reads CASSPRTKVNNEQYF. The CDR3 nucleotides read TGTGCCAGCAGTCCAAGGACCAAGGTAAACAATGAGCAGTACTTC.

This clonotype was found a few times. This CDR3 is CATTTRDRGKETQYF. The DNA of the CDR3 is TGTGCCACTACGACCCGAGACAGGGGAAAAGAGACCCAGTACTTC. The gene calls are TRBV6-5 and TRBJ2-5, with 8 bases aligning to TRBD1. The germline CDR1 and CDR2 sequences are MNHEY and SVGAGI. The junction had 13 bases not matched to a gene; V was cut back by 10 bases and J by 3 bases. The CDR3 length is 15 residues.

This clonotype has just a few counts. As DNA, the CDR3 is TGTGCCAGCAGTTACTCACAGGATTCCATTCAGTACTTC. Translating gives CASSYSQDSIQYF. The J gene is TRBJ2-4, the V gene TRBV6-2 or TRBV6-3, with a weak D call TRBD1 (5 bases). The CDR3 length is 13 residues. V shed 0 bases and J shed 9 bases, with 9 bases lying between them. Germline CDR1 MNHEY, CDR2 SVGEGT.

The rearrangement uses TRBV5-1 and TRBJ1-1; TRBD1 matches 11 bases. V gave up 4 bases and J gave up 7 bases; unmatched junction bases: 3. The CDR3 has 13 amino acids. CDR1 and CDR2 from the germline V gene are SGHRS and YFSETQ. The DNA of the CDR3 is TGCGCCAGCAGCCCCGGGACAGGGGGTGAAGCTTTCTTT. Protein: CASSPGTGGEAFF.

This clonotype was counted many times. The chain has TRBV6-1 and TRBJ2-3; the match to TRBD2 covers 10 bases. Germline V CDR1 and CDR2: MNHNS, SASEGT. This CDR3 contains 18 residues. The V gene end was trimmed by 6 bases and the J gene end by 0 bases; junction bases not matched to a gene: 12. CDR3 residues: CASSRGGLAEKSTDTQYF. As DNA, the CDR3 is TGTGCCAGCAGCCGGGGCGGACTAGCGGAAAAAAGCACAGATACGCAGTATTTT.

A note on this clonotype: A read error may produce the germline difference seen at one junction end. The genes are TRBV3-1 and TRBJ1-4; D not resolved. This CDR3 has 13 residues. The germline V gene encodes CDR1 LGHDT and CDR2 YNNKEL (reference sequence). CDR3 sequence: CASSQENSERLFF. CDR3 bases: TGTGCCAGCAGCCAAGAGAACAGTGAAAGACTGTTTTTT.

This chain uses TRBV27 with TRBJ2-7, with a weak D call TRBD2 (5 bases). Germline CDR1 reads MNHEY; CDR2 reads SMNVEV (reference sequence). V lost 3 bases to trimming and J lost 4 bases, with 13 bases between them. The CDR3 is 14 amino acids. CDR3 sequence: CASSFHGESYEQYF. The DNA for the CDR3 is TGTGCCAGCAGTTTTCACGGGGAATCTTACGAGCAGTACTTC.

CDR3 protein: CSVANTVEQFF. The CDR3 DNA reads TGCAGCGTCGCCAACACTGTTGAGCAGTTCTTC. The chain joins TRBV29-1 to TRBJ2-1; D call uncertain. This CDR3 is 11 amino acids long. Germline CDR1 and CDR2: SQVTM and ANQGSEA. V lost 6 bases and J lost 9, with 12 bases in between.

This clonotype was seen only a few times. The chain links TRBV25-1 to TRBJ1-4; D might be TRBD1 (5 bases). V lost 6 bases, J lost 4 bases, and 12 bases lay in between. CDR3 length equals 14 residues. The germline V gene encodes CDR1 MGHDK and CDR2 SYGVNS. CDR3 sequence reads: CASSDGTVNEKLFF. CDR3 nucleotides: TGTGCCAGCAGCGACGGGACGGTTAATGAAAAACTGTTTTTT.

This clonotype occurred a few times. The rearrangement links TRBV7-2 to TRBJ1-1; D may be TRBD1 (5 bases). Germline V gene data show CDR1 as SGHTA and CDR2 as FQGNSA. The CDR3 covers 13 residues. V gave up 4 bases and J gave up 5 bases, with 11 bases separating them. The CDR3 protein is CASSSMWGTEAFF. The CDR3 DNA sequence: TGTGCCAGCAGCTCCATGTGGGGGACTGAAGCTTTCTTT.

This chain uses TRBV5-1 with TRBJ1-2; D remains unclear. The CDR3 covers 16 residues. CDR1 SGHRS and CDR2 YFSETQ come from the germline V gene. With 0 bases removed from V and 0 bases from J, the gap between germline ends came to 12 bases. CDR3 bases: TGCGCCAGCAGCTTGGAGGGTTCGGAGACTAACTATGGCTACACCTTC. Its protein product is CASSLEGSETNYGYTF.

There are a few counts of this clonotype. CDR3 amino acids: CATSRDFSQGSSYNSPLHF. In DNA form, the CDR3 reads TGTGCCACCAGCAGAGATTTCTCACAGGGGAGCTCCTATAATTCACCCCTCCACTTT. The chain carries TRBV15 and TRBJ1-6, with 7 bases matching TRBD1. Per the germline V gene, CDR1 is LNHNV and CDR2 is YYDKDF (reference sequence). The CDR3 totals 19 residues. V was pared by 0 bases and J by 0 bases, with 8 bases of the junction left unmatched.

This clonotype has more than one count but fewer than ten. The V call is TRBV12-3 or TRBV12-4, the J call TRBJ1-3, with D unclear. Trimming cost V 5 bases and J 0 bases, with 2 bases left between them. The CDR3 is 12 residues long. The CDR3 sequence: CASSVSGNTIYF. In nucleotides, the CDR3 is TGTGCCAGCAGTGTCTCTGGAAACACCATATATTTT.